This record looks at one T cell receptor beta chain sequence and its context. What this receptor recognizes is not known. The sample holds no much larger clone one base away, and base qualities are not on file. These data are taken from a study of T cell repertoires in cytomegalovirus infection (dated by TCRdb to between 2018 and 2021). For the wider study: Peptide stimulations targeted recently identified HLA-C-restricted CMV epitopes, whose presentation resists viral immunomodulation, together with well-studied HLA-B-restricted epitopes. Because public TCR beta signatures pointed to carriage of CMV infection together with the matching HLA type, the HLA type of each donor mattered for the analysis.

Study-wide conclusions, independent of this receptor: The ex vivo response was dominated by HLA-C-restricted CMV-specific TCR beta clonotypes, which also provided the single most frequent clonotype in two of eight donors. Cumulative frequency of public TCR beta family members discriminated carriers of CMV infection plus the relevant HLA type in this cohort and an independent approximately 400-donor cohort.

For CDR1 and CDR2, the germline V gene (reference sequence) lists MNHNY and SVGAGI. The CDR3 goes from the cysteine to the phenylalanine over 11 residues. Only CDR3 DNA remains: 33 bases, in frame from the first base. V and J are truncated by 6 bases and 7 bases respectively, leaving an intervening sequence of 9 bases. The reads were generated on an Illumina HiSeq 1500. The public reads were reanalyzed by TCRdb: fastp trimming at Q25, MiXCR alignment, in-frame beta chains only. Entries that share a CDR3 protein sequence are merged under the most common genes and DNA. Recorded for this sample are about 220,000 distinct CDR3 sequences; 35% to 45% of them occurred a single time. 59% of the sample is held by the ten biggest clonotypes. The label giving this sample's treatment or condition can be read as: in vitro stimulation with specific CMV peptide epitopes to enrich CMV-specific T cells.

Here the sequenced sample was CD8+ T cells from cultured PBMCs, taken from culture after CMV antigen stimulation. The clonotype was recovered from a human donor in good health (CMV status not recorded). Some clones in this sample may be carry-over from other donors' samples. The sequence joins TRBV6-6 to TRBJ1-1, with no confident D gene call. CDR3 loop: CASRSALEAFF. The nucleotide sequence is given as TGTGCCAGCAGGTCCGCTCTTGAAGCTTTCTTT.